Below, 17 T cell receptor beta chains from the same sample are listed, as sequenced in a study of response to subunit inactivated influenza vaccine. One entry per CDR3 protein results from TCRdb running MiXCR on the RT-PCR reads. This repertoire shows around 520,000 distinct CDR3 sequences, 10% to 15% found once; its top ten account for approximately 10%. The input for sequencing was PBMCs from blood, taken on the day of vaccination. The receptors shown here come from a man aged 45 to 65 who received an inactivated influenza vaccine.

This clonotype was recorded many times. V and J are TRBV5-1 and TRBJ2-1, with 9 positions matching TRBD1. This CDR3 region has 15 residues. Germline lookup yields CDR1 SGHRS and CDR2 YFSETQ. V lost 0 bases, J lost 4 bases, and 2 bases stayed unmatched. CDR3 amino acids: CASSLETGGYNEQFF. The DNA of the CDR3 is TGCGCCAGCAGCTTGGAGACAGGGGGTTACAATGAGCAGTTCTTC.

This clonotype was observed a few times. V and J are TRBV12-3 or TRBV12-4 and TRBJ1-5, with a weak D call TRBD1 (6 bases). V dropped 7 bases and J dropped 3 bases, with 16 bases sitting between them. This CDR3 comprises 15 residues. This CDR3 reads CASKGEGGPNQPQHF. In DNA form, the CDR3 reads TGTGCCAGCAAAGGTGAGGGGGGTCCCAATCAGCCCCAGCATTTT.

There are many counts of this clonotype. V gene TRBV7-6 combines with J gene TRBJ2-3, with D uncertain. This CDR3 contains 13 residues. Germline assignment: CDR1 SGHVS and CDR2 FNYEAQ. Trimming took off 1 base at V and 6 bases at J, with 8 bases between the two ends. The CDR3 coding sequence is TGTGCCAGCAGCTTAGACCGTGGGGATACGCAGTATTTT. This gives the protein CASSLDRGDTQYF.

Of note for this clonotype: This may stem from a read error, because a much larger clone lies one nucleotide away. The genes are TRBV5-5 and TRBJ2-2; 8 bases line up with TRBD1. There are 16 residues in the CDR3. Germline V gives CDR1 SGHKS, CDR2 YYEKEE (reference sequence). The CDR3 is CANSLAAGGFVGELFF. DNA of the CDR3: TGTGCCAACAGCTTGGCCGCAGGGGGCTTTGTCGGGGAGCTGTTTTTT.

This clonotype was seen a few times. CDR3 coding DNA: TGCGCCAGCAGCCAAGACGCCAGGGGCCAAGAGACCCAGTACTTC. It yields the protein CASSQDARGQETQYF. J is TRBJ2-5 and V is TRBV4-1; TRBD1 might be the D (6 bases). Per germline, CDR1 MGHRA and CDR2 YSYEKL. The CDR3 length is 15 residues. V lost 0 bases, J lost 1 base, and 9 bases lay in between.

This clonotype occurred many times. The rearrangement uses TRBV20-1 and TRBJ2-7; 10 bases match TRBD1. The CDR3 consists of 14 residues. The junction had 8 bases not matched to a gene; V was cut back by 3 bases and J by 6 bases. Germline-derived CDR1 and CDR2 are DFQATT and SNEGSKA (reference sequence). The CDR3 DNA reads TGCAGTGCTAGTGCAGACAGGGGGCTGTTCGAGCAGTACTTC. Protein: CSASADRGLFEQYF.

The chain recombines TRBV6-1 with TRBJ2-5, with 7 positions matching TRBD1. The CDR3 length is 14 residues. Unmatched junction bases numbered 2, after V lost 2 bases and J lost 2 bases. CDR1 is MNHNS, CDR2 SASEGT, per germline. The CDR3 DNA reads TGTGCCAGCAGTGAACCGGGACAGCAAGAGACCCAGTACTTC. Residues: CASSEPGQQETQYF.

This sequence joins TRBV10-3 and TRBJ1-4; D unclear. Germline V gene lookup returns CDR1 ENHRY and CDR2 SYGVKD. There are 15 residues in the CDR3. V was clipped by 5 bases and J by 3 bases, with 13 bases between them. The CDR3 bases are TGTGCCATCAGTCCGGGCCGCGGGGCTAATGAAAAACTGTTTTTT. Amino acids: CAISPGRGANEKLFF.

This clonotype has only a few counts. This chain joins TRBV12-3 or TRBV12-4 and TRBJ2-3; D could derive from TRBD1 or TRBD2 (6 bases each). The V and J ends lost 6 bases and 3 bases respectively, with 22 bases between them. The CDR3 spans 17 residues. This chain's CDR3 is CASSHRLGGLRTDTQYF. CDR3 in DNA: TGTGCCAGCAGCCACAGATTAGGGGGGCTTCGTACAGATACGCAGTATTTT.

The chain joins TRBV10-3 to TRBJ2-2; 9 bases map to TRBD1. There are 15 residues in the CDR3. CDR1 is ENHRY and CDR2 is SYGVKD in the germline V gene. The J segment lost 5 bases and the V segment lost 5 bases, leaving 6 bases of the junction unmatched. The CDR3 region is CAISSGTGRTGELFF. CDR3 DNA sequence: TGTGCCATCAGTTCCGGGACAGGGAGGACCGGGGAGCTGTTTTTT.

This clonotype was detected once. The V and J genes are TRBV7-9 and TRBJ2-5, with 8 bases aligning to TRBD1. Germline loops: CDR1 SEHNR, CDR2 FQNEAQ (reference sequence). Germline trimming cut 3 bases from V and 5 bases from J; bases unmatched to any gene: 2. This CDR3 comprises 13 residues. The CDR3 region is CASSLWDRETQYF. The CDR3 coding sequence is TGTGCCAGCAGCTTGTGGGACAGGGAGACCCAGTACTTC.

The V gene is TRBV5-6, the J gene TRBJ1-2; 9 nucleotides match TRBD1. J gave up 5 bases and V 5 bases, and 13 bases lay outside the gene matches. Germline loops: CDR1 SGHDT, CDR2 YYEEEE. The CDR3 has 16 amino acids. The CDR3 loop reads CASSATGTGSFYGYTF. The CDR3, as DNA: TGTGCCAGCAGTGCTACCGGGACAGGGTCCTTTTATGGCTACACCTTC.

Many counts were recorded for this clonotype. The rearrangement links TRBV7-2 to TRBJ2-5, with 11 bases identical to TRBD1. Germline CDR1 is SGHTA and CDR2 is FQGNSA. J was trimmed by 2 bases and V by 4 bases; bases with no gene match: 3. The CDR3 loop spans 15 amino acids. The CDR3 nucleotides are TGTGCCAGCAGCTACGGACAGGGGGCGCAAGAGACCCAGTACTTC. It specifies CASSYGQGAQETQYF.

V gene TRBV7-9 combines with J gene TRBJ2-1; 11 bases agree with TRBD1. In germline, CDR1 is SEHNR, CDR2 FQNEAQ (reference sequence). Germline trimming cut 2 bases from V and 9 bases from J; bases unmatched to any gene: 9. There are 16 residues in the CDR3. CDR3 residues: CASSLWSGQGAGEQFF. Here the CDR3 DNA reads TGTGCCAGCAGCTTATGGTCTGGACAGGGGGCAGGTGAGCAGTTCTTC.

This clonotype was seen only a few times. CDR3 nucleotide sequence: TGTGCCAGCAGCCACCCTGGAGCGGAGACCCAGTACTTC. It codes for CASSHPGAETQYF. The gene calls are TRBV7-2 and TRBJ2-5; D not resolved. Germline CDR1 and CDR2: SGHTA and FQGNSA. V lost 5 bases and J lost 5, with 12 bases in between. This CDR3 is 13 amino acids long.

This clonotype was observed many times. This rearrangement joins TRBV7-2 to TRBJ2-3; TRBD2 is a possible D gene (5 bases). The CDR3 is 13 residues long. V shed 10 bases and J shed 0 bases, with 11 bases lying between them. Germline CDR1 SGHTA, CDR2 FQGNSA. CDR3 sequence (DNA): TGTGCCACGGGAAGCTACAGCACAGATACGCAGTATTTT. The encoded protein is CATGSYSTDTQYF.

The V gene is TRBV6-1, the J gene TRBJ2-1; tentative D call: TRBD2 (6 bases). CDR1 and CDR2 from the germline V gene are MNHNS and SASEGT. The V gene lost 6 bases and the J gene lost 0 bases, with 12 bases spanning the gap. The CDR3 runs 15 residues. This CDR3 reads CASRTWGVSYNEQFF. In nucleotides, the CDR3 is TGTGCCAGCAGGACCTGGGGGGTCTCCTACAATGAGCAGTTCTTC.